The next 5 T cell receptor beta chains were all read from a single sample in a study of T cell repertoires in cytomegalovirus infection. MiXCR, run by TCRdb on the reads, gives a single entry per CDR3 protein. There are about 770,000 distinct CDR3 sequences in the sample; 25% to 30% occur only once, and around 12% lies in the top ten. No antigens are known for them. The sample was cultured CD8+ T cells from PBMCs, taken from culture after CMV antigen stimulation. The receptors come from a human donor in good health (CMV status not recorded). Some clones in this sample may be carry-over from other donors' samples.

As for this clonotype: A much larger clone sits a single nucleotide away, making a read error possible. This CDR3 is missing its conserved last phenylalanine or tryptophan, likely due to a read error. V is TRBV12-3 or TRBV12-4 and J is TRBJ1-1; D ambiguous. There are 14 residues in the CDR3. Trimming stripped 4 bases from V and 0 bases from J, with 9 bases between. Here the CDR3 reads CASSSHGVNTEAFL. In DNA, the CDR3 is TGTGCCAGCAGTTCCCATGGGGTGAACACTGAAGCTTTCCTT.

This clonotype was recorded a few times. This sequence joins TRBV7-6 and TRBJ2-7, with TRBD1 as a possible D gene (6 bases). Trimming removed 5 bases at V and 5 bases at J, with 16 bases between. Germline loops: CDR1 SGHVS, CDR2 FNYEAQ. The CDR3 has 14 amino acids. CDR3 protein: CASSQYLGGDEQYF. CDR3 sequence (DNA): TGTGCCAGCAGCCAGTACTTAGGGGGTGACGAGCAGTACTTC.

This clonotype was detected ten times or more. The gene calls are TRBV5-6 and TRBJ1-2; the D is unclear. CDR3 length equals 15 residues. Germline loops: CDR1 SGHDT, CDR2 YYEEEE. Trimming left V 1 base short and J 1 base short, with 11 bases between. CDR3 in DNA: TGTGCCAGCAGCTTGTCCGCAACAGTTAACTATGGCTACACCTTC. This translates into CASSLSATVNYGYTF.

This rearrangement joins TRBV6-5 to TRBJ1-5; 8 bases are a match to TRBD1. Per the germline V gene, CDR1 is MNHEY and CDR2 is SVGAGI. The CDR3 sequence is 15 residues long. V shed 6 bases and J 2 bases; nucleotides not matched to a gene: 6. The CDR3: CASRKTGVGNQPQHF. CDR3 coding DNA: TGTGCCAGCAGGAAGACAGGGGTTGGCAATCAGCCCCAGCATTTT.

The V gene is TRBV6-1, the J gene TRBJ1-5, with D tentatively TRBD1 (5 bases). V lost 6 bases, J lost 5 bases, and 17 bases lay in between. Germline V gives CDR1 MNHNS, CDR2 SASEGT. The CDR3 sequence is 15 residues long. The CDR3 region has the DNA TGTGCCAGCAGAAACCTGGGACGTGTGGATCAGCCCCAGCATTTT. Translated, it gives CASRNLGRVDQPQHF.